A single sample gave rise to the 15 T cell receptor beta chains below, sequenced in a study of human T cells and chemical hapten exposure. MiXCR, applied by TCRdb to the RACE reads, yields one record per CDR3 protein. The table records around 77,000 distinct CDR3 sequences, approximately 9.8% of them present only once. Time point noted: patch test 1, 2 weeks after DPC sensitization. Treatment in this sample: therapeutic diphenylcyclopropenone sensitization with weekly scalp DPC. The sequenced sample was whole blood, obtained in connection with sensitization to the hapten diphenylcyclopropenone (DPC). All receptors derive from a woman aged 40 to 55 with alopecia areata. Some clones in this sample may be carry-over from other donors' samples.

This clonotype was detected ten times or more. This chain links TRBV5-1 with TRBJ2-7; D call uncertain. Germline CDR1 is SGHRS and CDR2 is YFSETQ. Deletions cut 0 bases from V and 7 bases from J, with 5 bases between. The CDR3 covers 11 residues. CDR3 protein: CASSLVGEQYF. The CDR3 DNA reads TGCGCCAGCAGCTTGGTTGGAGAGCAGTACTTC.

V usage is TRBV5-8 and J usage is TRBJ1-6; D gene unclear. The CDR3 spans 14 residues. V was trimmed by 1 base and J by 9 bases, leaving 11 bases between them. Germline V gene lookup returns CDR1 SGHTS and CDR2 YDEGEE. Written as DNA, the CDR3 is TGTGCCAGCAGCTTGTATGCCGGCACTTCACCCCTCCACTTT. Translated, it gives CASSLYAGTSPLHF.

This clonotype was observed many times. The CDR3 DNA sequence: TGTGCCAGCAGTGAATCCAGGGGGAACACTGAAGCTTTCTTT. Protein: CASSESRGNTEAFF. The J gene is TRBJ1-1, the V gene TRBV25-1; perhaps TRBD1 as D (6 bases). This CDR3 has 14 amino acids. Germline V gene sequence: CDR1 MGHDK, CDR2 SYGVNS. V was shortened by 1 base and J by 1 base, with 7 bases between the two germline ends.

This clonotype came up many times. V is TRBV2 and J is TRBJ2-5; 7 nucleotides match TRBD2. The J segment lost 3 bases and the V segment lost 8 bases, leaving 6 bases of the junction unmatched. Germline V gives CDR1 SNHLY, CDR2 FYNNEI. CDR3 size: 13 residues. The CDR3 loop reads CASWGGREETQYF. The CDR3 DNA follows: TGTGCCAGCTGGGGAGGGAGGGAAGAGACCCAGTACTTC.

This clonotype came up many times. V and J are TRBV7-2 and TRBJ1-2; D is perhaps TRBD1 (5 bases). The V and J ends lost 5 bases and 3 bases respectively, with 13 bases between them. CDR1 is SGHTA, CDR2 FQGNSA, per germline. This CDR3 spans 14 amino acids. The CDR3 coding sequence is TGTGCCAGCAGCGTAGTTGGGGACGACTATGGCTACACCTTC. Translating gives CASSVVGDDYGYTF.

DNA of the CDR3: TGCAGCGGCAGCCCTGGAGGAACTAATGAAAAACTGTTTTTT. It is translated as CSGSPGGTNEKLFF. The genes are TRBV29-1 and TRBJ1-4, with no clear D. Germline loops: CDR1 SQVTM, CDR2 ANQGSEA. Trimming took off 7 bases at V and 1 base at J, with 13 bases between the two ends. This CDR3 is 14 amino acids long.

The genes are TRBV5-4 and TRBJ2-5, with 10 bases fitting TRBD2. The CDR3 runs 15 residues. The ends lost 0 bases at V and 3 bases at J; junction bases unmatched: 2. Germline V gene data show CDR1 as SGHNT and CDR2 as YYREEE (reference sequence). Here the CDR3 DNA reads TGTGCCAGCAGCTTGGTAGCGGGGGGCGAAGAGACCCAGTACTTC. Translation: CASSLVAGGEETQYF.

This clonotype was seen a few times. The chain joins TRBV27 to TRBJ2-1, with D perhaps TRBD1 (5 bases). CDR3 length: 13 amino acids. Looked up from germline, CDR1 is MNHEY and CDR2 is SMNVEV (reference sequence). V was pared by 4 bases and J by 7 bases, with 11 bases between. The CDR3 coding sequence is TGTGCCAGCAGTTCCAGGCAGGGAAATGAGCAGTTCTTC. Encoded protein: CASSSRQGNEQFF.

The sample holds many counts of this clonotype. This chain joins TRBV30 and TRBJ1-3, with D hard to call. Germline CDR1 is GTSNPN and CDR2 is SVGIG (reference sequence). Trimming pared 7 bases from V and 0 bases from J, leaving 10 bases between. CDR3 length: 13 residues. The chain's CDR3 is CASPGDSGNTIYF. The CDR3 DNA is TGTGCCTCACCCGGCGACTCTGGAAACACCATATATTTT.

This clonotype has only a few counts. The chain combines TRBV3-1 with TRBJ2-7; 13 bases line up with TRBD2. V shed 3 bases, J shed 2 bases, and the junction held 4 bases outside the gene matches. Germline CDR1 reads LGHDT; CDR2 reads YNNKEL (reference sequence). The CDR3 is 16 residues long. The CDR3 spells CASSQRLAGGTYEQYF. The DNA for the CDR3 is TGTGCCAGCAGCCAGAGACTAGCGGGGGGTACCTACGAGCAGTACTTC.

A note on this clonotype: A read error may be the cause here, since a much bigger clone is one base away. The DNA of the CDR3 is TGTGCCAGCAGCTTTGATGGCAGCCCTGGTTACGAGCAGTACTTC. This encodes CASSFDGSPGYEQYF. The V gene is TRBV7-3, the J gene TRBJ2-7; D gene unclear. CDR1 and CDR2 from the germline V gene are SGHTA and FQGTGA. The CDR3 covers 15 residues. Trimming shortened V by 3 bases and J by 4 bases, and 16 bases separated the two germline ends.

Ten or more counts support this clonotype. The chain couples TRBV19 to TRBJ1-5, with D hard to call. V gave up 3 bases and J gave up 0 bases, with 9 bases separating them. The length of the CDR3 is 15 residues. In germline, CDR1 is LNHDA, CDR2 SQIVND (reference sequence). The CDR3, as DNA: TGTGCCAGTAGTATGCAGTCCCGTAGCAATCAGCCCCAGCATTTT. Protein: CASSMQSRSNQPQHF.

This clonotype was seen ten or more times. This chain joins TRBV7-6 and TRBJ1-3; D is unresolved. V lost 1 base, J lost 5 bases, and 0 bases lay in between. Per germline, CDR1 SGHVS and CDR2 FNYEAQ. CDR3 length: 11 residues. The CDR3 reads CASSLGNTIYF. CDR3 in DNA: TGTGCCAGCAGCTTAGGAAACACCATATATTTT.

This clonotype was seen ten or more times. Here the CDR3 reads CSARGVTSYNEQFF. In nucleotides, the CDR3 is TGCAGTGCTAGAGGGGTTACCTCCTACAATGAGCAGTTCTTC. The V gene is TRBV20-1, the J gene TRBJ2-1, with D uncertain. Trimming pared 1 base from V and 0 bases from J, leaving 7 bases between. The CDR3 extends over 14 amino acids. Germline lookup yields CDR1 DFQATT and CDR2 SNEGSKA (reference sequence).

About this clonotype: This sequence may be a read error, since a much larger clone differs from it by one base. The chain is built from TRBV30 and TRBJ2-2; D tentatively reads TRBD1 or TRBD2 (5 bases each). Germline lookup yields CDR1 GTSNPN and CDR2 SVGIG (reference sequence). Trimming took off 1 base at V and 6 bases at J, with 9 bases between the two ends. This CDR3 has 13 residues. The CDR3 DNA sequence: TGTGCCTGGAGTGGGGGGATTTCCGGGGAGCTGTTTTTT. Protein: CAWSGGISGELFF.